This T cell receptor (beta chain) was sequenced in a study of CD8 T cells in ankylosing spondylitis. TCRdb called the 5' RACE reads again in MiXCR, with one record for every CDR3 protein. The sample yields fewer than 550,000 distinct CDR3 sequences, 5.3% seen once. General observations from the study: Seemingly characteristic of ankylosing spondylitis blood was a TCR beta motif consisting of about 8 highly homologous variants.

The CDR3 is 12 amino acids. In germline, CDR1 is SGDLS, CDR2 YYNGEE. Comments on this clonotype: The antigen is not known. At one end, the junction sequence differs from germline, possibly due to a read error.

Material: blood, either unsorted or a sorted T cell fraction (not recorded which). The origin of this receptor is a male donor with ankylosing spondylitis. The chain employs TRBV9 and TRBJ2-3, with D unresolved. The CDR3 here is CASSTTTNTQYF. DNA for the CDR3: TGTGCCAGCAGCACCACCACAAATACGCAGTATTTT.